The 27 T cell receptor beta chains given below trace back to one sample, sequenced in a study of memory CD4+ T cells and cytomegalovirus serostatus. Measured with immunoSEQ multiplex PCR; TCRdb has only the in-frame clones, and not every one. Altogether over 50,000 clones are present, 82% being singletons, with the ten largest covering 0.88%. The sort gate was single viable CD3+CD4+CD8-CD45RO+ cells for memory CD4+ T cells. Sample: memory CD4+ T cells from blood. All receptors derive from an adult in good health and CMV-seronegative.

Remarks on this clone: The sample has other DNA sequences that encode this CDR3 too. The genes are TRBV6-5 and TRBJ1-5; the match to TRBD1 covers 7 bases. This CDR3 has 15 residues. Germline V gene lookup returns CDR1 MNHEY and CDR2 SVGAGI. V lost 2 bases, J lost 5 bases, and 6 bases stayed unmatched. CDR3 sequence: CASSYTTGSDQPQHF. In nucleotides, the CDR3 is TGTGCCAGCAGTTACACGACAGGGTCGGATCAGCCCCAGCATTTT.

V is TRBV5-4 and J is TRBJ2-7; 8 bases agree with TRBD1. The CDR3 contains 15 residues. CDR1 and CDR2 from the germline V gene are SGHNT and YYREEE (reference sequence). J lost 2 bases, V lost 4 bases, and 8 bases had no gene match. CDR3 residues: CASSNPGTGTYEQYF. The CDR3, as DNA: TGTGCCAGCAGCAACCCCGGGACAGGAACCTACGAGCAGTACTTC.

V usage is TRBV6-1 and J usage is TRBJ1-1, with a possible D match to TRBD1 (5 bases). This CDR3 spans 15 amino acids. V lost 4 bases to trimming and J lost 4 bases, with 16 bases between them. Per germline, CDR1 MNHNS and CDR2 SASEGT. For the CDR3, the DNA is TGTGCCAGCAGTGCCCCTATGGGGGGTCCCACTGAAGCTTTCTTT. Translation gives CASSAPMGGPTEAFF.

The rearrangement joins TRBV19 to TRBJ2-1, with TRBD2 matching over 11 bases. This CDR3 contains 16 residues. J was trimmed by 4 bases and V by 7 bases; bases with no gene match: 9. In germline, CDR1 is LNHDA, CDR2 SQIVND (reference sequence). CDR3 sequence: CASKRDGTSGYNEQFF. The CDR3 DNA follows: TGTGCCAGTAAGAGGGACGGGACTAGCGGTTACAATGAGCAGTTCTTC.

This rearrangement joins TRBV9 to TRBJ2-3; D is uncertain. The germline V gene has CDR1 SGDLS and CDR2 YYNGEE. V lost 3 bases to trimming and J lost 2 bases, with 13 bases between them. This CDR3 is built from 15 residues. CDR3 in DNA: TGTGCCAGCAGCGCCGACCATCAACCCACAGATACGCAGTATTTT. It codes for CASSADHQPTDTQYF.

The J gene is TRBJ2-5, the V gene TRBV5-1; TRBD1 agrees at 7 bases. After removal of 0 bases from V and 6 bases from J, the junction contained 2 bases not matched to a gene. This CDR3 comprises 13 residues. Germline V gene data show CDR1 as SGHRS and CDR2 as YFSETQ. The CDR3 DNA is TGCGCCAGCAGCTTGGAACAGGGGAAGACCCAGTACTTC. Translated: CASSLEQGKTQYF.

The chain has TRBV7-2 and TRBJ1-5, with D perhaps matching TRBD1 (5 bases). The germline gives CDR1 SGHTA, CDR2 FQGNSA. V lost 1 base, J lost 3 bases, and 13 bases lay in between. CDR3 length: 16 amino acids. CDR3 in DNA: TGTGCCAGCAGCTTAGACCTAGGGGTCCCCAATCAGCCCCAGCATTTT. This translates into CASSLDLGVPNQPQHF. The full variable domain, in which reference TRBV7-2 and TRBJ1-5 provide the parts outside the CDR3, is GAGVSQSPSNKVTEKGKDVELRCDPISGHTALYWYRQSLGQGLEFLIYFQGNSAPDKSGLPSDRFSAERTGGSVSTLTIQRTQQEDSAVYLCASSLDLGVPNQPQHFGDGTRLSIL.

V is TRBV5-1 and J is TRBJ2-1, with 11 nucleotides matching TRBD2. J was trimmed by 7 bases and V by 0 bases; bases with no gene match: 6. Looked up from germline, CDR1 is SGHRS and CDR2 is YFSETQ. The CDR3 totals 16 residues. The CDR3 sequence is CASSLAPTSGVNEQFF. Here the CDR3 DNA reads TGCGCCAGCAGCTTGGCCCCGACTAGCGGGGTTAATGAGCAGTTCTTC.

This chain connects TRBV5-4 to TRBJ2-1, with D unresolved. Trimming shortened V by 0 bases and J by 8 bases, and 3 bases separated the two germline ends. The CDR3 loop spans 11 amino acids. Per germline, CDR1 SGHNT and CDR2 YYREEE (reference sequence). In DNA, the CDR3 is TGTGCCAGCAGCTTGGAGCATGAGCAGTTCTTC. Amino acids: CASSLEHEQFF.

V usage is TRBV5-1 and J usage is TRBJ1-2; D perhaps matches TRBD1 (5 bases). V lost 4 bases, J lost 7 bases, and 20 bases lay in between. The CDR3 runs to 15 residues. Germline V lookup: CDR1 SGHRS, CDR2 YFSETQ. The CDR3 region has the DNA TGCGCCAGCAGCGCGTACGGGGGGGATATGAGTGGCTACACCTTC. Protein product: CASSAYGGDMSGYTF.

The chain joins TRBV29-1 to TRBJ1-4; D possibly corresponds to TRBD1 (5 bases). Germline V gives CDR1 SQVTM, CDR2 ANQGSEA. The CDR3 is 14 amino acids. Trimming shortened V by 7 bases and J by 4 bases, and 16 bases separated the two germline ends. The CDR3 nucleotides read TGCAGCGGGTCTCTTGGGGGGGTTAATGAAAAACTGTTTTTT. Its protein product is CSGSLGGVNEKLFF.

This chain uses TRBV7-6 with TRBJ2-1, with D possibly being TRBD2 (7 bases). The length of the CDR3 is 17 residues. Trimming stripped 1 base from V and 2 bases from J, with 15 bases between. Germline V gives CDR1 SGHVS, CDR2 FNYEAQ. The CDR3 loop reads CASSLGGGPTPYNEQFF. The CDR3 DNA sequence: TGTGCCAGCAGCTTAGGGGGGGGCCCTACCCCCTACAATGAGCAGTTCTTC. The full variable domain, with the rest looked up from reference TRBV7-6 and TRBJ2-1, is GAGVSQSPRYKVTKRGQDVALRCDPISGHVSLYWYRQALGQGPEFLTYFNYEAQQDKSGLPNDRFSAERPEGSISTLTIQRTEQRDSAMYRCASSLGGGPTPYNEQFFGPGTRLTVL.

J is TRBJ1-1 and V is TRBV18, with 7 bases aligning to TRBD1. From germline, CDR1 is KGHSH and CDR2 LQKENI. J was trimmed by 6 bases and V by 0 bases; bases with no gene match: 7. There are 15 residues in the CDR3. CDR3 loop: CASSPPETGSAEAFF. CDR3 nucleotide sequence: TGTGCCAGCTCACCACCGGAGACAGGGTCCGCTGAAGCTTTCTTT. Variable domain in full (rest from reference TRBV18 and TRBJ1-1): NAGVMQNPRHLVRRRGQEARLRCSPMKGHSHVYWYRQLPEEGLKFMVYLQKENIIDESGMPKERFSAEFPKEGPSILRIQQVVRGDSAAYFCASSPPETGSAEAFFGQGTRLTVV.

This rearrangement joins TRBV15 to TRBJ2-1; the match to TRBD2 covers 9 bases. This CDR3 is built from 18 residues. Germline CDR1 is LNHNV and CDR2 is YYDKDF (reference sequence). V lost 0 bases to trimming and J lost 4 bases; unmatched junction nucleotides: 10. The chain's CDR3 is CATSRDKASGNAYNEQFF. In DNA form, the CDR3 reads TGTGCCACCAGCAGAGATAAGGCTAGCGGGAACGCTTACAATGAGCAGTTCTTC.

The V call is TRBV30, the J call TRBJ2-2, with no clear D. CDR1 GTSNPN and CDR2 SVGIG come from the germline V gene (reference sequence). CDR3 length: 19 amino acids. V lost 0 bases to trimming and J lost 1 base, with 21 bases between them. The CDR3 region is CAWSVLGRHIALNTGELFF. The CDR3 nucleotides read TGTGCCTGGAGTGTTTTGGGCCGCCACATAGCCCTGAACACCGGGGAGCTGTTTTTT.

The chain employs TRBV5-1 and TRBJ1-1, with unresolved D. Trimming took off 3 bases at V and 11 bases at J, with 23 bases between the two ends. CDR3 length: 15 residues. Germline-derived CDR1 and CDR2 are SGHRS and YFSETQ. CDR3 nucleotides: TGCGCCAGCAGCTCGTCCGACATGAGGGTTCTTGGGGCTTTCTTT. This encodes CASSSSDMRVLGAFF.

CDR3 in DNA: TGCGCCAGCAGCCTGGACAGGGGAGGGACTGAAGCTTTCTTT. Its protein product is CASSLDRGGTEAFF. The V and J genes are TRBV5-1 and TRBJ1-1, with TRBD1 matching over 9 bases. With 4 bases clipped from V and 5 bases from J, the junction kept 6 bases outside the gene matches. CDR1 SGHRS and CDR2 YFSETQ come from the germline V gene. This CDR3 region has 14 residues.

As to this clone: This specimen includes other DNA sequences encoding the same CDR3. In nucleotides, the CDR3 is TGTGCCTGGAGTGCCTACCGGGAAAACACTGAAGCTTTCTTT. Protein product: CAWSAYRENTEAFF. The chain is built from TRBV30 and TRBJ1-1; D is ambiguous. V was clipped by 1 base and J by 2 bases, with 11 bases between them. This CDR3 is 14 amino acids long. Germline V gene data show CDR1 as GTSNPN and CDR2 as SVGIG (reference sequence).

This clone was recorded once. The rearrangement links TRBV6-5 to TRBJ1-6; 8 bases agree with TRBD1. The V gene end was trimmed by 3 bases and the J gene end by 7 bases; junction bases not matched to a gene: 8. Germline assignment: CDR1 MNHEY and CDR2 SVGAGI. The CDR3 totals 16 residues. CDR3 sequence: CASSYGSDRVNSPLHF. CDR3 sequence (DNA): TGTGCCAGCAGTTATGGTTCGGACAGGGTAAATTCACCCCTCCACTTT.

This clone was counted only a few times. The rearrangement uses TRBV6-5 and TRBJ1-1, with 9 bases identical to TRBD1. Per the germline V gene, CDR1 is MNHEY and CDR2 is SVGAGI. With V trimmed by 2 bases and J by 6 bases, 7 bases remained unmatched. This CDR3 region has 15 residues. CDR3 sequence (DNA): TGTGCCAGCAGTTACGGACAGGGGATTTCTGCTGAAGCTTTCTTT. It specifies CASSYGQGISAEAFF.

This chain uses TRBV10-2 with TRBJ1-5; maybe TRBD1 (6 bases). This CDR3 spans 15 amino acids. The ends were cut back, 6 bases at V and 6 bases at J, with 18 bases in the middle. Looked up from germline, CDR1 is WSHSY and CDR2 is SAAADI. DNA of the CDR3: TGCGCCAGCAGACCCCGAGGGGGGGCAGGTCAGCCCCAGCATTTT. Translating it yields CASRPRGGAGQPQHF.

This clone turned up a few times. The CDR3: CASSSKSGTVNTEAFF. For the CDR3, the DNA is TGTGCCAGCAGTTCAAAGAGTGGGACGGTGAACACTGAAGCTTTCTTT. The chain couples TRBV6-5 to TRBJ1-1; D is perhaps TRBD1 (5 bases). The germline V gene has CDR1 MNHEY and CDR2 SVGAGI. The V and J ends lost 4 bases and 0 bases respectively, with 15 bases between them. CDR3 length: 16 residues.

The chain recombines TRBV7-9 with TRBJ1-3; tentative D call: TRBD1 (6 bases). CDR1 SEHNR and CDR2 FQNEAQ come from the germline V gene (reference sequence). Trimming pared 6 bases from V and 0 bases from J, leaving 18 bases between. This CDR3 has 17 residues. CDR3 nucleotide sequence: TGTGCCAGCAGTCCAGGCCGGGACACCACCTCTGGAAACACCATATATTTT. Translation: CASSPGRDTTSGNTIYF.

The chain is built from TRBV5-1 and TRBJ2-1; no definite D call. The CDR3 length is 13 residues. The germline V and J ends were trimmed by 1 base and 6 bases, with 8 bases remaining between them. Germline V CDR1 and CDR2: SGHRS, YFSETQ. CDR3 region: CASSLLRINEQFF. For the CDR3, the DNA is TGCGCCAGCAGCTTGTTGCGGATCAATGAGCAGTTCTTC.

This clone has just a few counts. This chain uses TRBV5-1 with TRBJ1-1, with D tentatively TRBD1 (6 bases). Germline lookup yields CDR1 SGHRS and CDR2 YFSETQ. Trimming removed 3 bases at V and 2 bases at J, with 11 bases between. The CDR3 is made up of 14 amino acids. CDR3 sequence: CASSSTGPNTEAFF. In DNA, the CDR3 is TGCGCCAGCAGCTCGACAGGTCCTAACACTGAAGCTTTCTTT. Complete variable domain (other parts from reference TRBV5-1 and TRBJ1-1): KAGVTQTPRYLIKTRGQQVTLSCSPISGHRSVSWYQQTPGQGLQFLFEYFSETQRNKGNFPGRFSGRQFSNSRSEMNVSTLELGDSALYLCASSSTGPNTEAFFGQGTRLTVV.

The V gene is TRBV19, the J gene TRBJ2-5, with D perhaps given as TRBD1 or TRBD2 (6 bases each). The germline V gene has CDR1 LNHDA and CDR2 SQIVND (reference sequence). The CDR3 runs 16 residues. Trimming stripped 4 bases from V and 2 bases from J, with 17 bases between. The CDR3 loop reads CASSTQGTAHQETQYF. CDR3 bases: TGTGCCAGTAGTACCCAGGGGACTGCCCATCAAGAGACCCAGTACTTC.

This clone is a singleton in its sample. The CDR3 loop reads CASSEGRGGVETQYF. Here the CDR3 DNA reads TGTGCCAGCAGTGAAGGGCGGGGGGGCGTGGAGACCCAGTACTTC. This chain joins TRBV2 and TRBJ2-5, with 9 bases that match TRBD2. In germline, CDR1 is SNHLY, CDR2 FYNNEI. The CDR3 spans 15 residues. V dropped 1 base and J dropped 5; count of bases not matched to a gene: 5.